This is a list of T cell receptor beta chains from one sample in a study of blood T cell repertoires in COVID-19. The protocol was immunoSEQ multiplex PCR, while the TCRdb copy is restricted to in-frame clones and leaves out a portion. The table includes some 300,000 clones, roughly 80% detected once. The material sequenced was peripheral blood. Source of these receptors: a woman between 50 and 59 years old with active or convalescent COVID-19. The CDR3 runs from the conserved cysteine through the conserved F or W. Each record gives: J gene, clone size, CDR3 length, D gene, V gene, CDR3 DNA, CDR3 protein. The D gene is left open where the match is weak. The size field is filled for only some rows; it gives once, few, many or a size class.

TRBJ1-2 many 13 . TRBV6-5 TGTGCCAGCAGGCCCGAGCAGGTCCGGGGCTACACCTTC CASRPEQVRGYTF
TRBJ1-5 . 14 TRBD1 TRBV7-9 TGTGCCAGCAGCCCTGGGACAGGGAATCAGCCCCAGCATTTT CASSPGTGNQPQHF
TRBJ2-6 . 15 . TRBV25-1 TGTGCCAGCAGTGAATACAGGGCTGGGGCCAACGTCCTGACTTTC CASSEYRAGANVLTF
TRBJ2-3 . 18 . TRBV14 TGTGCCAGCAGCCAAGATCTGAGGCGGTTTTGGAGGATGGATACGCAGTATTTT CASSQDLRRFWRMDTQYF
TRBJ1-2 . 15 . TRBV5-6 TGTGCCAGCAGCTTGAATCCAGCGAGTAACTATGGCTACACCTTC CASSLNPASNYGYTF
TRBJ1-1 . 14 . TRBV5-4 TGTGCCAGCAGCTTGGACAGGGCGGGCACTGAAGCTTTCTTT CASSLDRAGTEAFF
TRBJ1-1 . 14 TRBD1 TRBV28 TGTGCCAGCAGGTCCGACAGGGGGAACACTGAAGCTTTCTTT CASRSDRGNTEAFF
TRBJ1-1 . 13 . TRBV19 TGTGCCAGTAGTATTAGGCGGAGCACTGAAGCTTTCTTT CASSIRRSTEAFF
TRBJ2-7 . 15 . TRBV18 TGTGCCAGCTCACCTTCGCCGGGTCCTTCCTACGAGCAGTACTTC CASSPSPGPSYEQYF
TRBJ1-5 . 14 . TRBV7-2 TGTGCCAGCAGTAAGGGGCGACAGTACCAGCCCCAGCATTTT CASSKGRQYQPQHF
TRBJ1-1 . 14 TRBD1 TRBV6-5 TGTGCCAGCAGGAACAGGGGGGAGGTCACTGAAGCTTTCTTT CASRNRGEVTEAFF
TRBJ1-2 few 12 . TRBV28 TGTGCCAGCTTCACCAGTCCCTATGGCTACACCTTC CASFTSPYGYTF
TRBJ1-5 . 14 TRBD1 TRBV12-5 TGTGCTAGTGGTTTGGTCGGGACAGATCAGCCCCAGCATTTT CASGLVGTDQPQHF
TRBJ2-7 once 14 TRBD2 TRBV5-1 TGCGCCAGCAGAGATCAGCGGGAGTGGGACGAGCAGTACTTC CASRDQREWDEQYF
TRBJ2-7 . 17 . TRBV23-1 TGCGCCAGCAGTCTAATCCTGGGTACGGGACTCTCCTGCGAGCAGTACTTC CASSLILGTGLSCEQYF
TRBJ1-5 . 17 . TRBV15 TGTGCCACCAGCAGAGGGCGGGAAGGTTATAGCAATCAGCCCCAGCATTTT CATSRGREGYSNQPQHF
TRBJ2-3 . 16 TRBD2 TRBV9 TGTGCCAGCAGCGTAGGCCTAGCGGGAGGGGGGGATACGCAGTATTTT CASSVGLAGGGDTQYF
TRBJ2-7 . 14 TRBD2 TRBV30 TGTGCCTGGAGGGGACTAGCGTCGTCCTACGAGCAGTACTTC CAWRGLASSYEQYF
TRBJ1-2 . 16 TRBD1 TRBV5-1 TGCGCCAGCAGCTTGGCCCAGGGGGGCGTTGCGGGTGGCTACACCTTC CASSLAQGGVAGGYTF
TRBJ1-3 . 15 . TRBV18 TGTGCCAGCTCACCCATCCGGGAATCTGGAAACACCATATATTTT CASSPIRESGNTIYF
TRBJ1-1 once 13 . TRBV6-1 TGTGCCAGCAGTGAAGCGGGCAGGGGTGAAGCTTTCTTT CASSEAGRGEAFF
TRBJ1-6 . 12 . TRBV27 TGTGCCAGCAAGGGGTTGAATTCACCCCTCCACTTT CASKGLNSPLHF
TRBJ2-2 . 15 . TRBV2 TGTGCCAGCAGTTTAACCAGGGGCCGGACCGGGGAGCTGTTTTTT CASSLTRGRTGELFF
TRBJ2-3 . 15 . TRBV5-1 TGCGCCAGCAGCTTGGCTCCAGGGGCCACAGATACGCAGTATTTT CASSLAPGATDTQYF
TRBJ1-1 . 14 . TRBV18 TGTGCCAGCTCACCGAATAAGGGGCACACTGAAGCTTTCTTT CASSPNKGHTEAFF
TRBJ2-5 . 15 . TRBV6-1 TGTGCCAGCAGTGAGCTCCCTCGCAGACAAGAGACCCAGTACTTC CASSELPRRQETQYF
TRBJ2-7 . 13 TRBD2 TRBV27 TGTGCCAGCGGAACTAGCGGGAGCTACGAGCAGTACTTC CASGTSGSYEQYF
TRBJ2-1 . 15 . TRBV18 TGTGCCAGCTCACCCGGGGATAGCTCCTACAATGAGCAGTTCTTC CASSPGDSSYNEQFF
TRBJ2-2 . 16 TRBD2 TRBV4-1 TGCGCCAGCAGTCCGGGACTAGCGGGAGTAGGAGGGGAGCTGTTTTTT CASSPGLAGVGGELFF